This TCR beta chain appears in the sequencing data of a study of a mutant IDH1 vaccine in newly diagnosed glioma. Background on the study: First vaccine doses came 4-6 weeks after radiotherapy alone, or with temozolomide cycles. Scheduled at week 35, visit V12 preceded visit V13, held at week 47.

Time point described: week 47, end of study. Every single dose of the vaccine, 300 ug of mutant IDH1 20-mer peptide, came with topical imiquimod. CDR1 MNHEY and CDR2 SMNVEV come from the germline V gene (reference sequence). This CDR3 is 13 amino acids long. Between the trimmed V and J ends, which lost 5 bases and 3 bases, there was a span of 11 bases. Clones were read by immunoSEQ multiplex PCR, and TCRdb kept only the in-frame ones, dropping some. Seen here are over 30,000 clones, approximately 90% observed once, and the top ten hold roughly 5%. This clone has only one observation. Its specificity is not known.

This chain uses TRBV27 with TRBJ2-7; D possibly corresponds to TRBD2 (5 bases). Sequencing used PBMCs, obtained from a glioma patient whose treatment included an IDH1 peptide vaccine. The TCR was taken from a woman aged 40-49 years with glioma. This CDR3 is CASSRTGYYEQYF. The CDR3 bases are TGTGCCAGCAGTAGGACTGGATACTACGAGCAGTACTTC.